What follows is one T cell receptor (beta chain) and its context. There are 14 residues in the CDR3. V lost 6 bases and J lost 7, with 15 bases in between. Other autoimmune diseases, uncontrolled infections, pregnancy or lactation excluded patients from enrollment. Fresh peripheral blood (about 9 ml) yielded the PBMCs. This entry comes from a study of Graves' ophthalmopathy and Graves' hyperthyroidism. The study amplified TCR beta CDR3 regions using RNA transcripts. An initial RT-PCR round employing HTBI primers preceded a second-round multiplex PCR. TCRdb reprocessed the multiplex PCR reads via MiXCR and lists one record per CDR3 protein. The sample lists 600,000 to 650,000 distinct CDR3 sequences; 20% to 25% were seen once.

Sequences were obtained from peripheral blood. The receptor was derived from a young woman with stable Graves' hyperthyroidism. Some clones in this sample may be carry-over from other donors' samples. The V gene is TRBV12-3 or TRBV12-4, the J gene TRBJ2-2; D unresolved. DNA of the CDR3: TGTGCCAGCAGCCGTACTCTCGCGGTCGGGGAGCTGTTTTTT. Translated: CASSRTLAVGELFF.